This entry features one T cell receptor beta chain sequence. The data belong to a study of blood T cell repertoires in COVID-19. Study-level information: Some COVID-19 samples were acute and others convalescent; all came from the United States, Italy and Spain.

In the source study's methods: Amplification from reference gene primers served as the basis for estimated nucleated cell counts. Clones were read by immunoSEQ multiplex PCR, and TCRdb kept only the in-frame ones, dropping some. V and J calls and clone size come straight from that table; D and trimming were deduced from the DNA. Counted here are approximately 500,000 clones, 70% to 90% occurring once; the ten biggest clones make up approximately 3.2%. Sequenced input: peripheral blood. The sequence was collected from a human donor in a cohort sampled during active COVID-19.

DNA for the CDR3: TGCAGCGTTGATATCACAGGGGGCACTGAAGCTTTCTTT. The encoded protein is CSVDITGGTEAFF. This chain links TRBV29-1 with TRBJ1-1; 8 bases are a match to TRBD1. The ends lost 3 bases at V and 4 bases at J; junction bases unmatched: 4. CDR3 length equals 13 residues. Per germline, CDR1 SQVTM and CDR2 ANQGSEA. Complete variable domain (other parts from reference TRBV29-1 and TRBJ1-1): SAVISQKPSRDICQRGTSLTIQCQVDSQVTMMFWYRQQPGQSLTLIATANQGSEATYESGFVIDKFPISRPNLTFSTLTVSNMSPEDSSIYLCSVDITGGTEAFFGQGTRLTVV.